This T cell receptor beta chain was profiled in a study of T-cell reconstitution after alpha-beta-depleted transplantation in children. The CDR3 runs to 16 residues. The ends were cut back, 7 bases at V and 0 bases at J, with 16 bases in the middle. It was with unique molecular identifiers that the TCRbeta library was prepared. In TCRdb, the PCR reads were re-called with MiXCR into one record per CDR3 protein. The table records over 450,000 distinct CDR3 sequences, roughly a tenth of them present only once. Findings and limits, study-wide: By about two months after transplant, alpha-beta T cells reportedly arose from several hundred graft clones that had expanded. Surviving recipient T cells and thymic progenitors produced the high day-60 TCRbeta diversity seen in some patients.

In its sample, this clonotype was seen a few times. Its antigen remains unidentified. This clonotype was obtained from a child younger than 10 with inherited bone marrow failure, due to receive a stem cell transplant. Source: PBMCs, taken before TCRalphabeta/CD19-depleted stem cell transplant. The rearrangement links TRBV12-3 or TRBV12-4 to TRBJ1-3; a weak D match, TRBD1 (6 bases). In nucleotides, the CDR3 is TGTGCCAGCACCCAAGGAGGCAGGGGCTCTGGAAACACCATATATTTT. Translating gives CASTQGGRGSGNTIYF.